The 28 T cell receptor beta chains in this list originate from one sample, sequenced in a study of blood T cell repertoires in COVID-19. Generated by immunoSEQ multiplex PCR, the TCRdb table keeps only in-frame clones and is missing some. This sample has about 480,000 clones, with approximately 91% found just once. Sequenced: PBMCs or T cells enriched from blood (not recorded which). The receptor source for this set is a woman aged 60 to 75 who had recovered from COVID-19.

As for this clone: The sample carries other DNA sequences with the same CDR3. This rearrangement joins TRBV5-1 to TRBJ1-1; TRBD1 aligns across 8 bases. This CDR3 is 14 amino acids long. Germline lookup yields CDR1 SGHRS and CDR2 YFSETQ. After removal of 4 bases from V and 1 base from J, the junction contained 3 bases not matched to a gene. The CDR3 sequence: CASSGGQGNTEAFF. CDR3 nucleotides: TGCGCCAGCAGCGGCGGACAGGGGAACACTGAAGCTTTCTTT.

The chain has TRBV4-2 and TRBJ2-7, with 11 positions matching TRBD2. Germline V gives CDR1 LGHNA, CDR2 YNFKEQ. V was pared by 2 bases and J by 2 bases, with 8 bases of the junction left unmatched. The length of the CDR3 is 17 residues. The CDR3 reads CASSQQTISGGAYEQYF. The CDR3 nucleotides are TGTGCCAGCAGCCAACAAACAATTAGCGGGGGGGCCTACGAGCAGTACTTC.

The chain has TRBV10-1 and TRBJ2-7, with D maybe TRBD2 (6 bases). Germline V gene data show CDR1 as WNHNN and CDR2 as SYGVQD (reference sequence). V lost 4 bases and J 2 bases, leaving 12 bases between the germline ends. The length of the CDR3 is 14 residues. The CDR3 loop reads CASSVAGRTYEQYF. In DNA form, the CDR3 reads TGCGCCAGCAGTGTGGCGGGGAGAACCTACGAGCAGTACTTC.

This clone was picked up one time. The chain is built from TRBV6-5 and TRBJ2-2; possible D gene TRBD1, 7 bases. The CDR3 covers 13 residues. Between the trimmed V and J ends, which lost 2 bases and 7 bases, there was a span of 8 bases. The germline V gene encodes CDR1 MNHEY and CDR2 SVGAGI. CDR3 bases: TGTGCCAGCAGTTACCAGGGGGGCGGGGAGCTGTTTTTT. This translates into CASSYQGGGELFF.

The CDR3 DNA is TGCGCCAGCAGCTTGGGAGGGGGCGCGAATGGCTACACCTTC. Protein: CASSLGGGANGYTF. The chain employs TRBV5-1 and TRBJ1-2; 7 nucleotides agree with TRBD1. CDR1 and CDR2 from the germline V gene are SGHRS and YFSETQ. The V segment lost 0 bases and the J segment 6 bases; nucleotides outside the gene matches: 5. The CDR3 extends over 14 amino acids.

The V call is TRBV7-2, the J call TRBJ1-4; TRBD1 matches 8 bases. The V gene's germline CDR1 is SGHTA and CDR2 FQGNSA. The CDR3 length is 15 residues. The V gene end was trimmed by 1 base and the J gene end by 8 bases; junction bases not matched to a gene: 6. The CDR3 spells CASSLGTGLREKLFF. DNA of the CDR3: TGTGCCAGCAGCTTAGGGACAGGGCTTCGGGAAAAACTGTTTTTT.

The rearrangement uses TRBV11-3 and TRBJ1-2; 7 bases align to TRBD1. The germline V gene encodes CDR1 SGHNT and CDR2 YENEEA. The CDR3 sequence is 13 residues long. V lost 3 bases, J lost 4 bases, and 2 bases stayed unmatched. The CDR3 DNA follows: TGTGCCAGCAGCTTGGGACAGCTCTATGGCTACACCTTC. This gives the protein CASSLGQLYGYTF.

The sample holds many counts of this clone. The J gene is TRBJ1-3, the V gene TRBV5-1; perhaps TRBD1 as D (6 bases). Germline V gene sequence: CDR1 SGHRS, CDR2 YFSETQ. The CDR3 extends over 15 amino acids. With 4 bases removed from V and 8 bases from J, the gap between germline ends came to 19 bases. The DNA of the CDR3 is TGCGCCAGCAGCCCGACAGACAGGTTTGAGGACACCATATATTTT. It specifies CASSPTDRFEDTIYF.

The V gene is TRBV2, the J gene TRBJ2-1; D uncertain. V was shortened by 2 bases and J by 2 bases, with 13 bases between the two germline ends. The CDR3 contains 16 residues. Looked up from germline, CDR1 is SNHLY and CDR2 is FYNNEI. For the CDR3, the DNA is TGTGCCAGCAGTGAATCGGCCAGGAACACCTACAATGAGCAGTTCTTC. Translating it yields CASSESARNTYNEQFF.

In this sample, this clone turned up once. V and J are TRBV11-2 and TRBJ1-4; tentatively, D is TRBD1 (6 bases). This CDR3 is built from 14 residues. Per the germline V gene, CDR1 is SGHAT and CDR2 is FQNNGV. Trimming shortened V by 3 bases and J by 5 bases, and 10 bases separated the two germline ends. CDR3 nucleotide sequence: TGTGCCAGCAGCTTTGGACAGAAAAATGAAAAACTGTTTTTT. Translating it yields CASSFGQKNEKLFF.

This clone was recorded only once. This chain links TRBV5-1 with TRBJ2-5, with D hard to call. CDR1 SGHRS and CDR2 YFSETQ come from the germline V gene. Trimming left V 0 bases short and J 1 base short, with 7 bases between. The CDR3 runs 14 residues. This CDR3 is CASSLAYFQETQYF. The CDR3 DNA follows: TGCGCCAGCAGCTTGGCATACTTCCAAGAGACCCAGTACTTC. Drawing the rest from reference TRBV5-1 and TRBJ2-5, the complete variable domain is KAGVTQTPRYLIKTRGQQVTLSCSPISGHRSVSWYQQTPGQGLQFLFEYFSETQRNKGNFPGRFSGRQFSNSRSEMNVSTLELGDSALYLCASSLAYFQETQYFGPGTRLLVL.

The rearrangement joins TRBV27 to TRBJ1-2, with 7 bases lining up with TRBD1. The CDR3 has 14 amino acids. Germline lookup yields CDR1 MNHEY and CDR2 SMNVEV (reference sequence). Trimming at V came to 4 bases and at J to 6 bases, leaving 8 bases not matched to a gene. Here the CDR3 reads CASSSFTGAHGYTF. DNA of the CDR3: TGTGCCAGCAGTTCATTCACAGGGGCTCATGGCTACACCTTC.

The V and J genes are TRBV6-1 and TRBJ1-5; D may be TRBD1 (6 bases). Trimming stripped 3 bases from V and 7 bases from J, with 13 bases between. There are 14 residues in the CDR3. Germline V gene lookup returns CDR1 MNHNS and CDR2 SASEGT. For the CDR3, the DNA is TGTGCCAGCAGTGACGATACAGGGAGACAGCCCCAGCATTTT. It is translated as CASSDDTGRQPQHF.

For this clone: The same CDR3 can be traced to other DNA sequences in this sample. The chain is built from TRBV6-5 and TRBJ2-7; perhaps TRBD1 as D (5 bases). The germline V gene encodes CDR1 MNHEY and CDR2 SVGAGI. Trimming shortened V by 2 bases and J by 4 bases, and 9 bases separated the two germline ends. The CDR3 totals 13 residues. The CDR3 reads CASSYRQSYEQYF. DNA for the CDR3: TGTGCCAGCAGTTACCGACAGTCATACGAGCAGTACTTC.

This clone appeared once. The CDR3 protein is CASRLTGSNQPQHF. The CDR3 bases are TGTGCCAGCAGACTCACAGGTAGCAATCAGCCCCAGCATTTT. The chain combines TRBV2 with TRBJ1-5, with a tentative D call TRBD1 (5 bases). The CDR3 has 14 amino acids. In germline, CDR1 is SNHLY, CDR2 FYNNEI. Trimming pared 6 bases from V and 0 bases from J, leaving 9 bases between.

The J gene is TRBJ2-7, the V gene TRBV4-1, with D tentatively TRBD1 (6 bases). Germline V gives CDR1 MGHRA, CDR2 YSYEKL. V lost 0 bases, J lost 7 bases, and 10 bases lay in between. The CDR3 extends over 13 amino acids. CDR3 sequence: CASSQDRGLEQYF. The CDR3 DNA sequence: TGCGCCAGCAGCCAAGACAGGGGCTTGGAGCAGTACTTC.

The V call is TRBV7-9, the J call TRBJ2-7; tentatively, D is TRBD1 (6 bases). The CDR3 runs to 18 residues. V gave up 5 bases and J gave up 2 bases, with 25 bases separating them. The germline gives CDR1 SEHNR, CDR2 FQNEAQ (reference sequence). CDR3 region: CASSAFMPLETGAYEQYF. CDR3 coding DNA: TGTGCCAGCAGCGCCTTTATGCCCCTCGAGACAGGAGCCTACGAGCAGTACTTC.

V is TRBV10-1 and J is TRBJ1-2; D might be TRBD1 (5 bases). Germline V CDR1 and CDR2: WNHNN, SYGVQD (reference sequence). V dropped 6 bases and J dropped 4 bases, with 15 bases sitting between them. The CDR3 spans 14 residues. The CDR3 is CASSFTTEGYGYTF. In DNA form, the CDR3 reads TGCGCCAGCAGCTTCACGACAGAAGGCTATGGCTACACCTTC.

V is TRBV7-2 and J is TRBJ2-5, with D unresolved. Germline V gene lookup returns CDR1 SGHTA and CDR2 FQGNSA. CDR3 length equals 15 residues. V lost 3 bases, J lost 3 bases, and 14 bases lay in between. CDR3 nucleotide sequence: TGTGCCAGCAGCTTCATAAGTTCCGAGGAAGAGACCCAGTACTTC. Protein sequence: CASSFISSEEETQYF.

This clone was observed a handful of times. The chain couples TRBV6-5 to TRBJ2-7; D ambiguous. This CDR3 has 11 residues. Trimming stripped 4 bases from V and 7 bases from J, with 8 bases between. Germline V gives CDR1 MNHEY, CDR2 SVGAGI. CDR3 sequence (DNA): TGTGCCAGCAGTTCCTCCTTTGAGCAGTACTTC. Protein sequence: CASSSSFEQYF.

CDR3 in amino acids: CASSAGDRGHGYTF. The DNA for the CDR3 is TGTGCCAGCAGCGCAGGGGACAGGGGGCATGGCTACACCTTC. The gene calls are TRBV5-4 and TRBJ1-2; 12 bases are a match to TRBD1. Germline V gives CDR1 SGHNT, CDR2 YYREEE (reference sequence). Losses at the gene ends were 4 bases for V and 6 bases for J; bases not matched to a gene: 4. This CDR3 has 14 amino acids.

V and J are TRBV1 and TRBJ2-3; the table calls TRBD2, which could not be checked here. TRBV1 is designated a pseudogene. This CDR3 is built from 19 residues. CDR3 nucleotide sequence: TGCACCAGCAGCCAAGATAGGCGGAAGGGACTAGGGTTTTCAGATACGCAGTATTTT. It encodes CTSSQDRRKGLGFSDTQYF.

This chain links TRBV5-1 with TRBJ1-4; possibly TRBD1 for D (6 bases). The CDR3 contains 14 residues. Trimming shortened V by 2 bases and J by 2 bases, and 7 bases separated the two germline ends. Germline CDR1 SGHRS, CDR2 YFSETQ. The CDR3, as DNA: TGCGCCAGCAGCTTCCAGGGGACTAATGAAAAACTGTTTTTT. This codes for CASSFQGTNEKLFF.

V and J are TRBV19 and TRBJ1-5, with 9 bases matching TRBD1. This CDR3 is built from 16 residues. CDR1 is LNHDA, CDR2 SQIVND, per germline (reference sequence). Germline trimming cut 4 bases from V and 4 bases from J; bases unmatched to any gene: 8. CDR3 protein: CASSTSRDRVNQPQHF. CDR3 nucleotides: TGTGCCAGTAGTACCTCAAGGGACAGGGTAAATCAGCCCCAGCATTTT.

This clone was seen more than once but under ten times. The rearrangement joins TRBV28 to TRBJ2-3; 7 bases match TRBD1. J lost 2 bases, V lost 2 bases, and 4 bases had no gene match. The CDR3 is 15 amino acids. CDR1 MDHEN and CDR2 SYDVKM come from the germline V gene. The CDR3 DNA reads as TGTGCCAGCAGTTTACCGGGACAGTTCACAGATACGCAGTATTTT. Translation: CASSLPGQFTDTQYF.

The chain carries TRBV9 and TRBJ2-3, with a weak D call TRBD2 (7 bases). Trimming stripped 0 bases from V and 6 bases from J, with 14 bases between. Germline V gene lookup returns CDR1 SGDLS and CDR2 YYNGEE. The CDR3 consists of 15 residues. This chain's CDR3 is CASSVGWGGPDTQYF. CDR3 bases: TGTGCCAGCAGCGTAGGGTGGGGGGGGCCTGATACGCAGTATTTT.

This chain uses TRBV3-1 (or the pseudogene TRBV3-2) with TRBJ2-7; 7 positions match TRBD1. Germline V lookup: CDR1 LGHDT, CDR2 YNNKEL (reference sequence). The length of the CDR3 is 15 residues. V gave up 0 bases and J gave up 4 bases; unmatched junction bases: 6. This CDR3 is CASSQEQGSAYEQYF. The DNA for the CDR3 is TGTGCCAGCAGCCAAGAACAGGGGTCGGCATACGAGCAGTACTTC.

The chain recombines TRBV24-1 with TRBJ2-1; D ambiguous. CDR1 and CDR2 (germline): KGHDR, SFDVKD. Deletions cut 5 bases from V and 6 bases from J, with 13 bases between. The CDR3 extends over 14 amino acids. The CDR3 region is CATSALPPPNEQFF. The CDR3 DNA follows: TGTGCCACCAGTGCCCTCCCTCCCCCCAATGAGCAGTTCTTC.